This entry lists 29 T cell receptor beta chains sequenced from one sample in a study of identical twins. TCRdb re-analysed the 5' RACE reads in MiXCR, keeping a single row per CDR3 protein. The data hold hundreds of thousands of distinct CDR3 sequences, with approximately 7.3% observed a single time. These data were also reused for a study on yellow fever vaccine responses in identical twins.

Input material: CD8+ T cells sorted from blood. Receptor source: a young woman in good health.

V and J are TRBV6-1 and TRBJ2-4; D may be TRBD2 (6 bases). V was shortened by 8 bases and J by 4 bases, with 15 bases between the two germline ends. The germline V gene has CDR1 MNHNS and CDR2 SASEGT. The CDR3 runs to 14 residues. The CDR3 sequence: CASEARGGKNIQYF. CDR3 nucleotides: TGTGCCAGCGAAGCACGGGGAGGAAAAAACATTCAGTACTTC.

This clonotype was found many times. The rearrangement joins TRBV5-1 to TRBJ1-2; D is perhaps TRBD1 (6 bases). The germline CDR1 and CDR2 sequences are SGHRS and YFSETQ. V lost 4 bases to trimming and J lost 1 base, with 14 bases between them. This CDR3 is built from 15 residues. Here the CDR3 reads CASSRSGGYNYGYTF. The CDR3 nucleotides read TGCGCCAGCAGCCGTTCCGGGGGCTATAACTATGGCTACACCTTC.

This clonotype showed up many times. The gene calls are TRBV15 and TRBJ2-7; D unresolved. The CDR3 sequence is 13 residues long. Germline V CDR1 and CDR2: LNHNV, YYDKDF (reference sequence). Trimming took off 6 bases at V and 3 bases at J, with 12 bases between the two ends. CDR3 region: CATSDGLYYEQYV. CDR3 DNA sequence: TGTGCCACCAGTGATGGGCTTTACTACGAGCAGTACGTC.

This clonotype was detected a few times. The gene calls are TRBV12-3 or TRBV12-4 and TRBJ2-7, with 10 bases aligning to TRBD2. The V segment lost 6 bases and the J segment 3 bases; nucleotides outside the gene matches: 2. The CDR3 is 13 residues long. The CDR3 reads CASRLAGNYEQYF. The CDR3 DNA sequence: TGTGCCAGCAGACTAGCGGGAAACTACGAGCAGTACTTC.

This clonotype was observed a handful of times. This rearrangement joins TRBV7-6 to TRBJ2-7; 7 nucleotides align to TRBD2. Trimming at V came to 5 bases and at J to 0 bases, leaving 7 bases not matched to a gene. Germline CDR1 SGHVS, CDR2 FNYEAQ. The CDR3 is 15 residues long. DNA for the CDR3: TGTGCCAGCAGCCCGGGGACTACATTCTCCTACGAGCAGTACTTC. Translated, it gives CASSPGTTFSYEQYF.

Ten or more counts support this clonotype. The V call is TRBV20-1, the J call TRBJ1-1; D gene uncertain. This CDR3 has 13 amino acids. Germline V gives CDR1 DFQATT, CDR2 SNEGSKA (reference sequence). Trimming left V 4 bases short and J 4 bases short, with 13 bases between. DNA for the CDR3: TGCAGTGCTAAAATATTAGGTGGCACTGAAGCTTTCTTT. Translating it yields CSAKILGGTEAFF.

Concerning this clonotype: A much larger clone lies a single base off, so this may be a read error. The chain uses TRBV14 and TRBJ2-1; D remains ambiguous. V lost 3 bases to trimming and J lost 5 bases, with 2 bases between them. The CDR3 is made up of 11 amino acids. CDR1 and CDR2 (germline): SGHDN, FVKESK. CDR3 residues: CASSHNNEQFF. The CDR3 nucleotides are TGTGCCAGCAGCCACAACAATGAGCAGTTCTTC.

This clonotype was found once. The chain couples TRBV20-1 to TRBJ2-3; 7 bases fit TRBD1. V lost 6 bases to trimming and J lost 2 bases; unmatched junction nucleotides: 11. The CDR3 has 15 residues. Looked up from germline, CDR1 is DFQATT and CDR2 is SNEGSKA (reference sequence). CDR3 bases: TGCAGTGCCTCCCCTTTGACAGGGAACACAGATACGCAGTATTTT. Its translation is CSASPLTGNTDTQYF.

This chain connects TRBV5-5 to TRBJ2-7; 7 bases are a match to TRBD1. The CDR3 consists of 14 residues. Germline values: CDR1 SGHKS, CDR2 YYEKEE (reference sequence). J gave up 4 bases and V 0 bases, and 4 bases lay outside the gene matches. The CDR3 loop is CASSLGDSQYEQYV. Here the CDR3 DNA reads TGTGCCAGCAGCTTGGGGGACAGCCAGTACGAGCAGTACGTC.

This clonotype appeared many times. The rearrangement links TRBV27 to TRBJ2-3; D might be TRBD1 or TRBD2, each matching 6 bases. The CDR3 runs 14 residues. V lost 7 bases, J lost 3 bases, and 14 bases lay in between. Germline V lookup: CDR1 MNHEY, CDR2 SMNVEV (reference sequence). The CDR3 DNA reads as TGTGCCAGCACCCCAAAGGGGGGAACAGATACGCAGTATTTT. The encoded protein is CASTPKGGTDTQYF.

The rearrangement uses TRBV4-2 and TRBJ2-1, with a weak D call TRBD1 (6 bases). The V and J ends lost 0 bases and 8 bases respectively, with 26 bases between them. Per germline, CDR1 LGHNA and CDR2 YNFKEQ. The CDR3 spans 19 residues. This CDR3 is CASSQERIRRYAGADEQFF. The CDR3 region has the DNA TGTGCCAGCAGCCAAGAAAGAATTCGCCGGTACGCAGGGGCCGATGAGCAGTTCTTC.

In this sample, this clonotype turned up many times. For the CDR3, the DNA is TGCGCCAGCAGCTCGGAAAGCACTAATGAAAAACTGTTTTTT. Its translation is CASSSESTNEKLFF. The rearrangement joins TRBV5-1 to TRBJ1-4; D gene uncertain. The CDR3 contains 14 residues. V lost 3 bases and J lost 2, with 8 bases in between. Per the germline V gene, CDR1 is SGHRS and CDR2 is YFSETQ.

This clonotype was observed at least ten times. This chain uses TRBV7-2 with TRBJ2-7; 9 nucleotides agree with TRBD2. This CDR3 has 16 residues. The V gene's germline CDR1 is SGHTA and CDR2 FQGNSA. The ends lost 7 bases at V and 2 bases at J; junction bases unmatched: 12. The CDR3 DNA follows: TGTGCCAGCACTTCATATTATAGCGGGGGTCCCTACGAGCAGTACTTC. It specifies CASTSYYSGGPYEQYF.

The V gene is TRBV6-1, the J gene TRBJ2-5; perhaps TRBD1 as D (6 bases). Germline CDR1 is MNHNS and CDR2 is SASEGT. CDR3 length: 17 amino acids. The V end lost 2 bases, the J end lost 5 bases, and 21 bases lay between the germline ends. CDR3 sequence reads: CASSELTLRQVRETQYF. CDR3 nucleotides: TGTGCCAGCAGTGAACTTACCCTAAGACAGGTTCGGGAGACCCAGTACTTC.

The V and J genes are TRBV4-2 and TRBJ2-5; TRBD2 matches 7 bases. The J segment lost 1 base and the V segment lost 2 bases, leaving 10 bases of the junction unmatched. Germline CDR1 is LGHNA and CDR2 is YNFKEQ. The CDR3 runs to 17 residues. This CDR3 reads CASSQISTSDSQETQYF. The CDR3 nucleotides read TGTGCCAGCAGCCAAATATCCACTAGCGACTCCCAAGAGACCCAGTACTTC.

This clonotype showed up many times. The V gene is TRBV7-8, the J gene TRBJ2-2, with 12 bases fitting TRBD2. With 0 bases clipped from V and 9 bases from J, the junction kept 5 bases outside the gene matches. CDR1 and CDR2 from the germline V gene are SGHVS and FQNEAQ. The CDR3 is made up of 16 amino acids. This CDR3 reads CASSLATSGGHRELFF. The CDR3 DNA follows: TGTGCCAGCAGCTTAGCGACTAGCGGGGGACACCGGGAGCTGTTTTTT.

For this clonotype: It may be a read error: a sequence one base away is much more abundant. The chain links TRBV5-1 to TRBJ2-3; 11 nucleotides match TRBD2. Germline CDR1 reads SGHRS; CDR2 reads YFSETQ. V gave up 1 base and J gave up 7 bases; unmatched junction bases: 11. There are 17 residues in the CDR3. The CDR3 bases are TGCGCCAGCAGCTTGACCTTAGCGGGGGGGCCTACATATACGCAGTATTTT. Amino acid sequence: CASSLTLAGGPTYTQYF.

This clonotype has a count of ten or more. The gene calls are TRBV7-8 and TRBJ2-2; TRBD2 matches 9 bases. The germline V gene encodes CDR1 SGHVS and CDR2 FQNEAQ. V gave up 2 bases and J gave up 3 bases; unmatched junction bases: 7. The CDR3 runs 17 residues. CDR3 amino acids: CASSLYGGLADTGELFF. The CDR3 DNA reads TGTGCCAGCAGCTTATATGGGGGACTAGCCGACACCGGGGAGCTGTTTTTT.

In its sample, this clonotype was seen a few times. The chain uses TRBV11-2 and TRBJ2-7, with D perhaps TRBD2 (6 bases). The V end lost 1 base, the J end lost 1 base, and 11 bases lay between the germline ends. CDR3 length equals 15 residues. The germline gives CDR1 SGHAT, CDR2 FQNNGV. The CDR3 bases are TGTGCCAGCAGCTTAGTGACTAGTTGGTCCTACGAGCAGTACTTC. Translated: CASSLVTSWSYEQYF.

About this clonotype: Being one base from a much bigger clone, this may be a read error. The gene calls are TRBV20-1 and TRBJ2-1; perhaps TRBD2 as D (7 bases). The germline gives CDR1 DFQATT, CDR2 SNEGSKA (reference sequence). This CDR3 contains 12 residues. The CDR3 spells CSAHRGAPEQVF. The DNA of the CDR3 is TGCAGTGCTCACCGGGGGGCGCCGGAGCAGGTCTTC.

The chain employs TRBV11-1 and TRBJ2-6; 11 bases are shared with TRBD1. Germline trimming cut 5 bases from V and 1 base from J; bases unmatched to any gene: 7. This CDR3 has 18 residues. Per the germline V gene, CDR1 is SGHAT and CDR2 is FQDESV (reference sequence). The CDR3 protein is CASSPPGTGGSGANVLTF. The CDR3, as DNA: TGTGCCAGCAGCCCACCAGGGACAGGGGGGTCTGGGGCCAACGTCCTGACTTTC.

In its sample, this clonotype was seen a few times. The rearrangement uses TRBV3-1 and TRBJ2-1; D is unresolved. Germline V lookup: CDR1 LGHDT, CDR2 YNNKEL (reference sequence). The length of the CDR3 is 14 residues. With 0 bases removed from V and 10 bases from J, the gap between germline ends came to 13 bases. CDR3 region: CASSQELAVEEQFF. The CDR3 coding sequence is TGTGCCAGCAGCCAAGAGTTGGCGGTAGAAGAGCAGTTCTTC.

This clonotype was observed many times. In DNA, the CDR3 is TGTGCCAGCAGCCCTCGTACTGAAGCTTTCTTT. This translates into CASSPRTEAFF. The chain employs TRBV9 and TRBJ1-1; D remains unclear. V lost 4 bases to trimming and J lost 5 bases, with 6 bases between them. The germline gives CDR1 SGDLS, CDR2 YYNGEE. This CDR3 is 11 amino acids long.

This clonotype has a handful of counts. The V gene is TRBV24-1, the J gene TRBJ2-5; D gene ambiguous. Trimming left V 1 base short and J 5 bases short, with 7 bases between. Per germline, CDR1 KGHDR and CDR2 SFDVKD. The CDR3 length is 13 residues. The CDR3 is CATSDFTTETQYF. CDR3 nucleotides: TGTGCCACCAGTGATTTTACAACTGAGACCCAGTACTTC.

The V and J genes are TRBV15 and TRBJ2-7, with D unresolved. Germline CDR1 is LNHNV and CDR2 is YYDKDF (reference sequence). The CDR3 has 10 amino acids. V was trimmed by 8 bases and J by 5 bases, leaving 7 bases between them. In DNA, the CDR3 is TGTGCCACCCAGGTCCACGAGCAGTACTTC. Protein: CATQVHEQYF.

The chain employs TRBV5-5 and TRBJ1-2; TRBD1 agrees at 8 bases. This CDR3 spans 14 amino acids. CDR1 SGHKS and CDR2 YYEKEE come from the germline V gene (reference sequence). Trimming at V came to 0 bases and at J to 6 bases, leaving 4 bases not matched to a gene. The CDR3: CASSLGQGADGYTF. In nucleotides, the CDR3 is TGTGCCAGCAGCTTGGGGCAGGGGGCGGATGGCTACACCTTC.

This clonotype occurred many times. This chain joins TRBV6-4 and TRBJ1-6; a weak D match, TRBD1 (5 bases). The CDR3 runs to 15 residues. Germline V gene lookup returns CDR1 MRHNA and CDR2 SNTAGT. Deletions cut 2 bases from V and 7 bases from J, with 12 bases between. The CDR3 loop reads CASSDHQGGNSPLHF. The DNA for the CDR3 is TGTGCCAGCAGTGACCATCAGGGTGGGAATTCACCCCTCCACTTT.

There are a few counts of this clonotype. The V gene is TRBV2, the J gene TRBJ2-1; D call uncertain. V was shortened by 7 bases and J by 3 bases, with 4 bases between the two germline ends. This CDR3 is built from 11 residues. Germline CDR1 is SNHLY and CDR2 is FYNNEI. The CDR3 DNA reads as TGTGCCAGCATCGACTACAATGAGCAGTTCTTC. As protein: CASIDYNEQFF. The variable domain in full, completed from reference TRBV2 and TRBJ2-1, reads EPEVTQTPSHQVTQMGQEVILRCVPISNHLYFYWYRQILGQKVEFLVSFYNNEISEKSEIFDDQFSVERPDGSNFTLKIRSTKLEDSAMYFCASIDYNEQFFGPGTRLTVL.

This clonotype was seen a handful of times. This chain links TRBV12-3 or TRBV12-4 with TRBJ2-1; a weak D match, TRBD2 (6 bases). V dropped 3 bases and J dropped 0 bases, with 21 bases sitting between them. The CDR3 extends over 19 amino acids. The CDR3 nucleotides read TGTGCCAGCAGTTTTGTATTGGGTAGCGGAGGCAGCTCCTACAATGAGCAGTTCTTC. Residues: CASSFVLGSGGSSYNEQFF.